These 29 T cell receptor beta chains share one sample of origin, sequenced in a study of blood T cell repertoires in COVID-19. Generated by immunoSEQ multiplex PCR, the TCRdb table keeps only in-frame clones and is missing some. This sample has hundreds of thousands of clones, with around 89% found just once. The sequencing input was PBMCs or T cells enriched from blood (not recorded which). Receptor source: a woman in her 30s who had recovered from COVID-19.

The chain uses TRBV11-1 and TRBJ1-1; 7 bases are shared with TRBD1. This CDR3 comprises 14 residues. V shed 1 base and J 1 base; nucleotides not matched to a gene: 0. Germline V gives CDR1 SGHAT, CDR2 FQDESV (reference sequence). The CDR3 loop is CASSLDRGNTEAFF. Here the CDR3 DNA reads TGTGCCAGCAGCTTAGACAGGGGGAACACTGAAGCTTTCTTT.

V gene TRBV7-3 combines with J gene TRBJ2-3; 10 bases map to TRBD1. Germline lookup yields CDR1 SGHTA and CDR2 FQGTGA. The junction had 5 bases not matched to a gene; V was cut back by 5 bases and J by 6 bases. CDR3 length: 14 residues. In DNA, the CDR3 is TGTGCCAGCAGCCCGACAGGGGGCAAGGATACGCAGTATTTT. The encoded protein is CASSPTGGKDTQYF.

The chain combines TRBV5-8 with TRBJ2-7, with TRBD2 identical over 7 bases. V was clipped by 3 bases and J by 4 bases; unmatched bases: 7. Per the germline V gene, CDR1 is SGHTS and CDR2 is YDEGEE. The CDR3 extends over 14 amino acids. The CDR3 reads CASSSSSGRYEQYF. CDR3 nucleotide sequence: TGTGCCAGCAGCTCCTCTTCCGGGAGGTACGAGCAGTACTTC.

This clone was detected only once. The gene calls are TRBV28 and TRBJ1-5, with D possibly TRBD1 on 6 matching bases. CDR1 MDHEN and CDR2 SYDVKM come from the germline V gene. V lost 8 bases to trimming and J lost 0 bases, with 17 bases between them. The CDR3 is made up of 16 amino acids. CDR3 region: CASGIRQAYSNQPQHF. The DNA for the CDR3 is TGTGCCAGCGGGATAAGACAGGCCTATAGCAATCAGCCCCAGCATTTT. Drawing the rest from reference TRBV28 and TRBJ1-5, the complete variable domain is DVKVTQSSRYLVKRTGEKVFLECVQDMDHENMFWYRQDPGLGLRLIYFSYDVKMKEKGDIPEGYSVSREKKERFSLILESASTNQTSMYLCASGIRQAYSNQPQHFGDGTRLSIL.

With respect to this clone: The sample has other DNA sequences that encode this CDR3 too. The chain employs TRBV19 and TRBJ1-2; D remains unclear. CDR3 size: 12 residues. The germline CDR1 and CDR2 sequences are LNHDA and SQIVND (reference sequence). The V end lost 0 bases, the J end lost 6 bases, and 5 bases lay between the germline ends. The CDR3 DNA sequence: TGTGCCAGTAGTATAGACCGGGATGGCTACACCTTC. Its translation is CASSIDRDGYTF.

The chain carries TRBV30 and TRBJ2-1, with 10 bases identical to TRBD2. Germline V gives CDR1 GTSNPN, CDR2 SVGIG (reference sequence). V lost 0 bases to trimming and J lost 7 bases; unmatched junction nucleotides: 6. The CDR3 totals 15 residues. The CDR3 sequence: CAWSVLAGLGNEQFF. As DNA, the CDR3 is TGTGCCTGGAGTGTACTAGCGGGATTAGGAAATGAGCAGTTCTTC. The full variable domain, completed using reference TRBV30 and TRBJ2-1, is SQTIHQWPATLVQPVGSPLSLECTVEGTSNPNLYWYRQAAGRGLQLLFYSVGIGQISSEVPQNLSASRPQDRQFILSSKKLLLSDSGFYLCAWSVLAGLGNEQFFGPGTRLTVL.

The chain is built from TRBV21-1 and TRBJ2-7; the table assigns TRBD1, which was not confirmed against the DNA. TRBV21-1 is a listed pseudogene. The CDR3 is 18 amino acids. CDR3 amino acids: CASSKGTCTVAGLDEQYF. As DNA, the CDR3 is TGTGCCAGCAGCAAAGGAACGTGTACCGTAGCAGGGCTGGACGAGCAGTACTTC.

The CDR3 sequence is CASSEGTSHSNQPQHF. The CDR3 region has the DNA TGTGCCAGCTCAGAGGGGACATCTCATAGCAATCAGCCCCAGCATTTT. The chain couples TRBV18 to TRBJ1-5; tentatively, D is TRBD1 (6 bases). Trimming pared 5 bases from V and 0 bases from J, leaving 14 bases between. The CDR3 is 16 residues long. Germline V gives CDR1 KGHSH, CDR2 LQKENI.

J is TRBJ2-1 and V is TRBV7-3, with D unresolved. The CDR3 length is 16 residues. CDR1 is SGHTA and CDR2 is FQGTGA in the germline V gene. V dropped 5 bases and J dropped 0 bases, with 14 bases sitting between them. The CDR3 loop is CASSPFGTISYNEQFF. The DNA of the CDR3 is TGTGCCAGCAGCCCCTTCGGTACTATCTCCTACAATGAGCAGTTCTTC.

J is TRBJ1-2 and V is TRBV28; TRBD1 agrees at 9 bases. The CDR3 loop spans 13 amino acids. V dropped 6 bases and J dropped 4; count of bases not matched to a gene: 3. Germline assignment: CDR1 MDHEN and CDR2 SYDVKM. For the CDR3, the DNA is TGTGCCAGCAGGGACAGGGGTCCCTATGGCTACACCTTC. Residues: CASRDRGPYGYTF.

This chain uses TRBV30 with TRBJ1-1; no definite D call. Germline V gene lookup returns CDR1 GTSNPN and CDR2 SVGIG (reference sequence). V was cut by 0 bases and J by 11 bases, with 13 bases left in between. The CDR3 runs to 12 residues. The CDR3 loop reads CAWSVSSFRAFF. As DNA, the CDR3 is TGTGCCTGGAGTGTATCGTCGTTTCGGGCTTTCTTT. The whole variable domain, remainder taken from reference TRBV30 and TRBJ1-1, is SQTIHQWPATLVQPVGSPLSLECTVEGTSNPNLYWYRQAAGRGLQLLFYSVGIGQISSEVPQNLSASRPQDRQFILSSKKLLLSDSGFYLCAWSVSSFRAFFGQGTRLTVV.

The DNA of the CDR3 is TGTGCCAGCAGCGAGACAGGGAACACCGGGGAGCTGTTTTTT. This translates into CASSETGNTGELFF. The V call is TRBV9, the J call TRBJ2-2; D may be TRBD1 (6 bases). Germline V gene lookup returns CDR1 SGDLS and CDR2 YYNGEE. V shed 3 bases and J shed 1 base, with 7 bases lying between them. The CDR3 is 14 amino acids.

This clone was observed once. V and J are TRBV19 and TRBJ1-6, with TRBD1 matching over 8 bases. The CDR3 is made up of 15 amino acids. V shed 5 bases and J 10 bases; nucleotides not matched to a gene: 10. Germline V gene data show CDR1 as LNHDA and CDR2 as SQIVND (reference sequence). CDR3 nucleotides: TGTGCCAGTAGTCCGGGACAGGCCGATCAGTCACCCCTCCACTTT. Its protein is CASSPGQADQSPLHF. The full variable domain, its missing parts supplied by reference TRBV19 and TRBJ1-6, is DGGITQSPKYLFRKEGQNVTLSCEQNLNHDAMYWYRQDPGQGLRLIYYSQIVNDFQKGDIAEGYSVSREKKESFPLTVTSAQKNPTAFYLCASSPGQADQSPLHFGNGTRLTVT.

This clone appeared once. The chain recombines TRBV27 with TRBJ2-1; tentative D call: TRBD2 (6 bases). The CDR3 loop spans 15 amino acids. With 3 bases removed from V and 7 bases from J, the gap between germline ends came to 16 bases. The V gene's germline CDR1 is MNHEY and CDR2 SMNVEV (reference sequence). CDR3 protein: CASSLGGIPLNEQFF. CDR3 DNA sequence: TGTGCCAGCAGTTTGGGCGGGATCCCCCTTAATGAGCAGTTCTTC.

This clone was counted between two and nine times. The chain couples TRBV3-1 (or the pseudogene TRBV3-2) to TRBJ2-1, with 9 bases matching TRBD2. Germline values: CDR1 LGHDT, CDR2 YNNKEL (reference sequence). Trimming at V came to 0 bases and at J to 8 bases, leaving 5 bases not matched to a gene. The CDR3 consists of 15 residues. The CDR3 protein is CASSQDRLAGYEQFF. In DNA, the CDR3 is TGTGCCAGCAGCCAAGATCGCCTAGCGGGGTATGAGCAGTTCTTC.

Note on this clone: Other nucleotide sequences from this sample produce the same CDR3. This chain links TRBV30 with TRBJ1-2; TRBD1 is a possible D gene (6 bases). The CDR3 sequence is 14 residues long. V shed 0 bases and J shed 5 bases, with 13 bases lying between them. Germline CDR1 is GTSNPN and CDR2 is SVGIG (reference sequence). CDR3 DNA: TGTGCCTGGAGTGTGACAGGACTGGGATATGGCTACACCTTC. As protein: CAWSVTGLGYGYTF.

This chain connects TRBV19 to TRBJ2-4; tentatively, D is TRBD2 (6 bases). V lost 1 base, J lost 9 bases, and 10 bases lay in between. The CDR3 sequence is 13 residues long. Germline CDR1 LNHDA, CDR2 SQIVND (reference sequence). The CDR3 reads CASSIGREVIQYF. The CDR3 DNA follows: TGTGCCAGTAGTATAGGCAGGGAGGTCATTCAGTACTTC. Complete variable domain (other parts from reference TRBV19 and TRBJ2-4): DGGITQSPKYLFRKEGQNVTLSCEQNLNHDAMYWYRQDPGQGLRLIYYSQIVNDFQKGDIAEGYSVSREKKESFPLTVTSAQKNPTAFYLCASSIGREVIQYFGAGTRLSVL.

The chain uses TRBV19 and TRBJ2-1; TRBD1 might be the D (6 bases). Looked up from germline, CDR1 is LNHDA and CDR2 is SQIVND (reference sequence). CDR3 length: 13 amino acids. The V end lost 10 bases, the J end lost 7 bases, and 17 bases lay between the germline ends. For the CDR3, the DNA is TGTGCCACCCTGGGACAAAGTGGAAATGAGCAGTTCTTC. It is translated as CATLGQSGNEQFF.

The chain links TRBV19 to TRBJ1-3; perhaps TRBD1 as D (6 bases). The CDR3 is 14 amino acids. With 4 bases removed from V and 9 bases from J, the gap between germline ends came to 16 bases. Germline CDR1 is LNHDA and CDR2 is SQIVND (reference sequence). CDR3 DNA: TGTGCCAGTAGTAGGACAGTCCGTGAAGCCACCATATATTTT. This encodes CASSRTVREATIYF.

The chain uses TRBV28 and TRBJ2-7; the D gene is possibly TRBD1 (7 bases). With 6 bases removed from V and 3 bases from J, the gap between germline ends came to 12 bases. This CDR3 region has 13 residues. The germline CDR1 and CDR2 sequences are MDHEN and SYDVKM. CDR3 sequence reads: CASSAGQNYEQYF. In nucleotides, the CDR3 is TGTGCCAGCAGCGCGGGACAGAACTACGAGCAGTACTTC.

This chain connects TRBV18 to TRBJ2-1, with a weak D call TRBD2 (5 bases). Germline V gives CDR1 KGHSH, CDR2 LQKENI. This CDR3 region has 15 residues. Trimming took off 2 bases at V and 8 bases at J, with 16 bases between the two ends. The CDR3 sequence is CASSPTVESSYEQFF. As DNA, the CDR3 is TGTGCCAGCTCACCAACCGTAGAGTCTAGCTATGAGCAGTTCTTC. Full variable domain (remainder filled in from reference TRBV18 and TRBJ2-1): NAGVMQNPRHLVRRRGQEARLRCSPMKGHSHVYWYRQLPEEGLKFMVYLQKENIIDESGMPKERFSAEFPKEGPSILRIQQVVRGDSAAYFCASSPTVESSYEQFFGPGTRLTVL.

The CDR3 DNA follows: TGTGCCAGCAGCTTAAGACATGATAATTCACCCCTCCACTTT. This gives the protein CASSLRHDNSPLHF. This chain joins TRBV7-3 and TRBJ1-6, with no clear D. V lost 1 base, J lost 5 bases, and 6 bases lay in between. Looked up from germline, CDR1 is SGHTA and CDR2 is FQGTGA. The CDR3 contains 14 residues.

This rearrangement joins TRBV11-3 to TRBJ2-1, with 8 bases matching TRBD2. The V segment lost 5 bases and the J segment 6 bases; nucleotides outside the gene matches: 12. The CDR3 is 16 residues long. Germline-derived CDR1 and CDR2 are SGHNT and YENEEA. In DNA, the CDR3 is TGTGCCAGCAGCCCAAGTGGGACTAGGAGGATCAATGAGCAGTTCTTC. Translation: CASSPSGTRRINEQFF.

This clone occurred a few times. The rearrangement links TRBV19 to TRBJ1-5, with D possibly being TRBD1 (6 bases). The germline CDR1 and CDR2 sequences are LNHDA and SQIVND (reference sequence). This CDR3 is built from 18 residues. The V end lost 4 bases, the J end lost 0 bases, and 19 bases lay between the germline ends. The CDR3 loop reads CASSTELQGSHSNQPQHF. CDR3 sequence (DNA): TGTGCCAGTAGTACAGAACTACAGGGATCTCATAGCAATCAGCCCCAGCATTTT.

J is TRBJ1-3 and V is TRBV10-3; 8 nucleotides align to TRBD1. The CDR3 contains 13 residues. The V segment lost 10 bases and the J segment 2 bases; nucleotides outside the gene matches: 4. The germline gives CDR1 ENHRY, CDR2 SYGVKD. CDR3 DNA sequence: TGTGCCACCACAGGGGGAGCTGGAAACACCATATATTTT. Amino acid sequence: CATTGGAGNTIYF.

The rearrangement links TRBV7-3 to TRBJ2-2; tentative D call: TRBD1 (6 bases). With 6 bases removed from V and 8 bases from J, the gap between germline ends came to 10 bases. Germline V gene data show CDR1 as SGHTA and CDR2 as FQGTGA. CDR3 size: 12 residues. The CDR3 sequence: CASSPGEGELFF. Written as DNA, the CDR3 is TGTGCCAGCAGTCCAGGGGAAGGGGAGCTGTTTTTT.

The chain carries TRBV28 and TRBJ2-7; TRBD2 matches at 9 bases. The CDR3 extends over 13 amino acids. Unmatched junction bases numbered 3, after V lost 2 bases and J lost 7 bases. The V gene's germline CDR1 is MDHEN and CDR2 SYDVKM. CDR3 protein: CASSLASGREQYF. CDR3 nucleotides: TGTGCCAGCAGTTTAGCGAGCGGGAGGGAGCAGTACTTC.

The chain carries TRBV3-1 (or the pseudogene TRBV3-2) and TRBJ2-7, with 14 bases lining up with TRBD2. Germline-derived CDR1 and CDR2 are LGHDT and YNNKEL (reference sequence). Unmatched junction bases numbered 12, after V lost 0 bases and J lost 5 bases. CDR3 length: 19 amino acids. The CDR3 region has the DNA TGTGCCAGCAGCCAAGATAGGGGACTAGCGGGAGAGTTTTACCACGAGCAGTACTTC. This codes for CASSQDRGLAGEFYHEQYF.

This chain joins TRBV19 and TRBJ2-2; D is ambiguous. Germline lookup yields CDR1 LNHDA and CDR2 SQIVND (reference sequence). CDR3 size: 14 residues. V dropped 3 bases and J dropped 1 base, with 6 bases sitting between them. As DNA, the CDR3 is TGTGCCAGTAGTATTGTCCAGAACACCGGGGAGCTGTTTTTT. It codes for CASSIVQNTGELFF.